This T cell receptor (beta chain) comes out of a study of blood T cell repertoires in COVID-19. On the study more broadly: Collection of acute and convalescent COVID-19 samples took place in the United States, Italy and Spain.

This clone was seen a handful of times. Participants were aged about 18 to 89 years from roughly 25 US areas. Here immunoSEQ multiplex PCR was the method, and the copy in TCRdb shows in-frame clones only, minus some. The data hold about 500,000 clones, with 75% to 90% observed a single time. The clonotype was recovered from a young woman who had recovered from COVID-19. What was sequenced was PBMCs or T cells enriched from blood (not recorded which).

CDR3 nucleotides: TGTGCCAGCAGCTTATTGTCGACGGGTAATGAAAAACTGTTTTTT. It translates to CASSLLSTGNEKLFF. This sequence joins TRBV7-9 and TRBJ1-4; D unresolved. The ends were cut back, 2 bases at V and 4 bases at J, with 11 bases in the middle. There are 15 residues in the CDR3. Looked up from germline, CDR1 is SEHNR and CDR2 is FQNEAQ (reference sequence).